Sequencing of this T cell receptor (beta chain) was carried out in a study of T cell changes during pregnancy in multiple sclerosis. Per the germline V gene, CDR1 is SGHVS and CDR2 is FNYEAQ. The CDR3 extends over 14 amino acids. The V and J ends lost 2 bases and 4 bases respectively, with 8 bases between them. Repertoires were generated with immunoSEQ multiplex PCR, while TCRdb's copy carries only in-frame clones and drops some. There are 50,000 to 65,000 clones in the sample; more than 85% occur only once, and 0.8% to 1% lies in the top ten. This chain uses TRBV7-6 with TRBJ1-4, with D tentatively TRBD1 (5 bases). This clonotype was obtained from a female donor with multiple sclerosis, enrolled in a pregnancy study. The source material was peripheral blood, sampled in the first trimester of pregnancy. CDR3 amino acids: CASSLQGGNEKLFF. The CDR3 coding sequence is TGTGCCAGCAGCTTACAGGGCGGTAATGAAAAACTGTTTTTT.